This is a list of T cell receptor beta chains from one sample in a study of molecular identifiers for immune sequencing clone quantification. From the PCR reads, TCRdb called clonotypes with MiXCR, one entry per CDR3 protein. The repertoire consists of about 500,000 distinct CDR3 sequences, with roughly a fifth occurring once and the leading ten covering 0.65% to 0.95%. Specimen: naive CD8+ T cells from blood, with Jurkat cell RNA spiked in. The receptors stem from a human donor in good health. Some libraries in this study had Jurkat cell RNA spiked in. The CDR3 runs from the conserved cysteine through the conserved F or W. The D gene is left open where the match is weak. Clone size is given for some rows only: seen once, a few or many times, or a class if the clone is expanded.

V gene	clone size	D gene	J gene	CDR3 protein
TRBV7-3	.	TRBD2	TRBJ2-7	CASSSIRPAGWIYEQYF
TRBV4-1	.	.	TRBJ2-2	CASSQEWDSLATGELFF
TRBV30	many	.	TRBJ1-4	CAWSTGSGNEKLFF
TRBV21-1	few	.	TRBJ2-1	CASSIPGPAIRLDNEQFF
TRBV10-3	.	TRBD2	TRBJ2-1	CAISETGGAEQFF
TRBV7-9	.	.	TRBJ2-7	CAGSSRSYEQYF
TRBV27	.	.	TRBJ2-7	CASSLVLGTYEQYF
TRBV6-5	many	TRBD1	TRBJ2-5	CASSWGTGSWETQYF
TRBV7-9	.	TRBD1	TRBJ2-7	CASSSVPGQGGYEQYF
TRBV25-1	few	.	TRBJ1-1	CASSEYQGRAEAFF
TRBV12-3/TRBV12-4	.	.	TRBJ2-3	CASSSLAIDTQYF
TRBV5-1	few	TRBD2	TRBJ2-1	CASSSQSGLAVLNEQFF
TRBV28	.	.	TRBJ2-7	CASSSHRDSPSYEQYF
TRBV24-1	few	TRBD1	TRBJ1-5	CATSAPRGVHFLPSNQPQHF
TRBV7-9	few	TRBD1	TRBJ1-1	CASRSTGVEAFF
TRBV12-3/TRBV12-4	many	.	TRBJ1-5	CASRDSQGNQPQHF
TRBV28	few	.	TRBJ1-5	CASSFTIVLGADQPQHF
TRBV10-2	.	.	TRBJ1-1	CASRETVAEAFF
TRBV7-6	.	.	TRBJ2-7	CASSFNPASYEQYF
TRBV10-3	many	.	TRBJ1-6	CAISESMREALHF
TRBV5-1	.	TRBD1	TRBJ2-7	CASRDRGNEQYF
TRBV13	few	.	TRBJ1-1	CASSAPRGASTEAFF
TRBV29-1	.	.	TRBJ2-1	CSVEAPGGYNEQFF
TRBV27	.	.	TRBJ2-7	CASRTGTRAYEQYF
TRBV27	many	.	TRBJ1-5	CASSSGYDSNQPQHF
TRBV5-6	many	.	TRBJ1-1	CASSLTGPPHEAFF
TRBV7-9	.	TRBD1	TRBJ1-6	CASSPGTGYSPLHF
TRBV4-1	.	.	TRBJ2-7	CASSQGTSGDGQYF
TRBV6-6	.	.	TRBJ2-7	CASSKFGATHEQYF